The 22 T cell receptor beta chains given below trace back to one sample, sequenced in a study of T cells in Graves' hyperthyroidism and ophthalmopathy. Amplification of TCR beta CDR3 regions used RNA as the template. When the TCR CDR3 underwent first-round RT-PCR, the HTBI primer set was used. TCRdb used MiXCR to reprocess the multiplex PCR reads, holding one entry per CDR3 protein. Among fewer than 250,000 distinct CDR3 sequences listed, approximately 17% were seen once. Sequenced: blood. The receptors stem from a man in his fifties with Graves' hyperthyroidism.

This clonotype was seen repeatedly, ten times or more. The genes are TRBV5-1 and TRBJ2-7, with TRBD2 identical over 14 bases. This CDR3 comprises 21 residues. Per germline, CDR1 SGHRS and CDR2 YFSETQ. The ends lost 7 bases at V and 1 base at J; junction bases unmatched: 22. The CDR3 DNA is TGCGCCAGCGCTTTGAAGAGTCAGACCGGGACTAGCGGGAGTTGGTCCTACGAGCAGTACTTC. Amino acid sequence: CASALKSQTGTSGSWSYEQYF.

In this sample, this clonotype turned up many times. The chain uses TRBV2 and TRBJ1-1; D is uncertain. CDR1 and CDR2 (germline): SNHLY, FYNNEI. With 8 bases removed from V and 5 bases from J, the gap between germline ends came to 12 bases. The CDR3 covers 12 residues. CDR3 in amino acids: CASGIGLTEAFF. The CDR3 region has the DNA TGTGCCAGCGGTATTGGGTTAACTGAAGCTTTCTTT. The full variable domain, rest sourced from reference TRBV2 and TRBJ1-1, is EPEVTQTPSHQVTQMGQEVILRCVPISNHLYFYWYRQILGQKVEFLVSFYNNEISEKSEIFDDQFSVERPDGSNFTLKIRSTKLEDSAMYFCASGIGLTEAFFGQGTRLTVV.

The chain combines TRBV11-3 with TRBJ2-3, with 9 bases lining up with TRBD2. The V gene's germline CDR1 is SGHNT and CDR2 YENEEA. The CDR3 spans 16 residues. Unmatched junction bases numbered 13, after V lost 4 bases and J lost 8 bases. The CDR3 nucleotides read TGTGCCAGCAGCTCAAGGCGGGCGGGAGGGCCGGGTACGCAGTATTTT. Protein product: CASSSRRAGGPGTQYF.

At least ten counts were recorded for this clonotype. The gene calls are TRBV3-1 and TRBJ1-5, with D maybe TRBD1 (5 bases). The CDR3 runs 13 residues. CDR1 is LGHDT and CDR2 is YNNKEL in the germline V gene (reference sequence). Trimming shortened V by 4 bases and J by 6 bases, and 10 bases separated the two germline ends. CDR3 sequence reads: CASSRDPRQPQHF. The CDR3 bases are TGTGCCAGCAGCCGGGACCCACGTCAGCCCCAGCATTTT.

V gene TRBV5-5 combines with J gene TRBJ2-4; D could derive from TRBD1 or TRBD2 (6 bases each). The CDR3 covers 14 residues. Trimming took off 3 bases at V and 7 bases at J, with 14 bases between the two ends. Germline V CDR1 and CDR2: SGHKS, YYEKEE (reference sequence). The CDR3 DNA is TGTGCCAGCAGCTCAGTCTCGGGGGCGAACATTCAGTACTTC. Translated: CASSSVSGANIQYF.

In its sample, this clonotype was seen a few times. The chain carries TRBV11-2 and TRBJ1-4; D gene ambiguous. Germline CDR1 and CDR2: SGHAT and FQNNGV. This CDR3 region has 15 residues. V lost 1 base and J lost 4, with 10 bases in between. CDR3 loop: CASSLVSDVNEKLFF. CDR3 nucleotide sequence: TGTGCCAGCAGCTTAGTCTCGGACGTTAATGAAAAACTGTTTTTT. Combining the CDR3 with reference TRBV11-2 and TRBJ1-4 gives the whole variable domain EAGVAQSPRYKIIEKRQSVAFWCNPISGHATLYWYQQILGQGPKLLIQFQNNGVVDDSQLPKDRFSAERLKGVDSTLKIQPAKLEDSAVYLCASSLVSDVNEKLFFGSGTQLSVL.

This clonotype occurred a few times. This could be a read error, since a much larger clone is one nucleotide away. The V gene is TRBV12-3 or TRBV12-4, the J gene TRBJ1-2, with 9 bases lining up with TRBD1. The CDR3 extends over 12 amino acids. V lost 6 bases to trimming and J lost 5 bases; unmatched junction nucleotides: 1. CDR3 protein: CASSGQGYGYTF. The CDR3 DNA follows: TGTGCCAGCAGCGGACAGGGGTATGGCTACACCTTC.

The sample holds many counts of this clonotype. The chain employs TRBV3-2 and TRBJ2-2. TRBV3-2 counts as a pseudogene. The CDR3 is 18 residues long. CDR3 sequence: CASSPPSLPETNTGELFF. CDR3 nucleotides: TGTGCCAGCAGCCCGCCTTCTTTACCGGAGACCAACACCGGGGAGCTGTTTTTT.

J is TRBJ2-1 and V is TRBV12-3 or TRBV12-4; D perhaps matches TRBD2 (6 bases). The CDR3 contains 13 residues. V shed 7 bases and J shed 6 bases, with 13 bases lying between them. The CDR3 sequence is CASIGGAGNEQFF. The CDR3 coding sequence is TGTGCCAGCATCGGCGGGGCTGGCAATGAGCAGTTCTTC.

This clonotype has ten or more counts. One end of the junction is discordant with germline, which a read error may explain. J is TRBJ2-1 and V is TRBV6-1; 8 bases line up with TRBD2. The length of the CDR3 is 14 residues. Germline CDR1 and CDR2: MNHNS and SASEGT. The CDR3: CASSEAGVGNEQFF. In nucleotides, the CDR3 is TGTGCCAGCAGCGAAGCGGGAGTTGGAAATGAGCAGTTCTTC.

This clonotype was seen many times. The rearrangement links TRBV2 to TRBJ1-1; unclear D gene. This CDR3 contains 13 residues. Trimming took 6 bases from V and 4 from J, leaving 12 bases between them. Germline loops: CDR1 SNHLY, CDR2 FYNNEI. This CDR3 is CASRRVSLTEAFF. CDR3 sequence (DNA): TGTGCCAGCAGGAGGGTTTCCCTCACTGAAGCTTTCTTT.

This clonotype has a count of ten or more. The chain joins TRBV2 to TRBJ2-5; the D is unclear. This CDR3 is built from 13 residues. Trimming took 2 bases from V and 3 from J, leaving 7 bases between them. Germline V gene sequence: CDR1 SNHLY, CDR2 FYNNEI. The CDR3 nucleotides are TGTGCCAGCAGTGAAAACTACGAAGAGACCCAGTACTTC. Protein sequence: CASSENYEETQYF.

Many counts were recorded for this clonotype. The chain joins TRBV6-1 to TRBJ1-2; D might be TRBD1 (5 bases). The CDR3 has 13 residues. V was pared by 3 bases and J by 7 bases, with 12 bases between. The V gene's germline CDR1 is MNHNS and CDR2 SASEGT. In DNA, the CDR3 is TGTGCCAGCAGTGACGACAGTCGGAGTGGCTACACCTTC. Amino acids: CASSDDSRSGYTF.

At least ten counts were recorded for this clonotype. The rearrangement uses TRBV28 and TRBJ2-7; 8 positions match TRBD2. Germline loops: CDR1 MDHEN, CDR2 SYDVKM. This CDR3 has 16 amino acids. The trim removed 5 bases at V and 5 bases at J, leaving 14 bases unmatched. CDR3 sequence reads: CASSQYRTSRAHEQYF. DNA of the CDR3: TGTGCCAGCAGTCAATACAGGACTAGCAGGGCCCACGAGCAGTACTTC.

The genes are TRBV2 and TRBJ1-4; weak D call: TRBD1 (6 bases). The CDR3 contains 13 residues. V was trimmed by 6 bases and J by 6 bases, leaving 11 bases between them. Germline V gene data show CDR1 as SNHLY and CDR2 as FYNNEI. CDR3 region: CASSTNRDEKLFF. The DNA of the CDR3 is TGTGCCAGCAGCACAAACAGGGATGAAAAACTGTTTTTT.

This clonotype was detected many times. The chain is built from TRBV7-2 and TRBJ2-1; D is perhaps TRBD1 or TRBD2 (5 bases each). V lost 7 bases and J 6 bases, leaving 19 bases between the germline ends. The CDR3 loop spans 15 amino acids. The V gene's germline CDR1 is SGHTA and CDR2 FQGNSA. The CDR3 sequence: CASTYQSTGGNEQFF. CDR3 bases: TGTGCCAGCACCTATCAGAGTACTGGGGGCAATGAGCAGTTCTTC.

This clonotype appeared many times. The chain joins TRBV28 to TRBJ2-7, with D perhaps matching TRBD1 (6 bases). Between the trimmed V and J ends, which lost 4 bases and 6 bases, there was a span of 19 bases. The V gene's germline CDR1 is MDHEN and CDR2 SYDVKM. The CDR3 loop spans 15 amino acids. CDR3 in DNA: TGTGCCAGCAGTTCTCCCGGGACACTAAGCGGCGAGCAGTACTTC. Translation gives CASSSPGTLSGEQYF.

This clonotype appeared a few times. The chain joins TRBV2 to TRBJ2-2; 7 nucleotides agree with TRBD2. CDR3 length: 13 residues. Germline V gene data show CDR1 as SNHLY and CDR2 as FYNNEI. The V segment lost 4 bases and the J segment 7 bases; nucleotides outside the gene matches: 3. The CDR3 DNA sequence: TGTGCCAGCAGTGGGCGGGAGCACGGGGAGCTGTTTTTT. Its translation is CASSGREHGELFF.

V usage is TRBV6-1 and J usage is TRBJ2-6; D assignment may be TRBD1 or TRBD2 (6 bases each). The CDR3 has 15 residues. Trimming shortened V by 3 bases and J by 3 bases, and 9 bases separated the two germline ends. The germline V gene has CDR1 MNHNS and CDR2 SASEGT. The CDR3 reads CASSDGGLGANVLTF. CDR3 in DNA: TGTGCCAGCAGTGATGGGGGGCTTGGGGCCAACGTCCTGACTTTC.

This clonotype showed up just a few times. The chain is built from TRBV4-1 and TRBJ1-2; 8 positions match TRBD1. Trimming at V came to 3 bases and at J to 5 bases, leaving 11 bases not matched to a gene. This CDR3 has 16 amino acids. The V gene's germline CDR1 is MGHRA and CDR2 YSYEKL. CDR3 in amino acids: CASSQSISQGAYGYTF. CDR3 nucleotides: TGCGCCAGCAGCCAGAGTATTTCGCAGGGGGCTTATGGCTACACCTTC.

This chain uses TRBV5-1 with TRBJ2-1, with TRBD2 identical over 8 bases. The CDR3 covers 14 residues. V lost 3 bases and J lost 6; bases outside the gene matches: 5. Germline V CDR1 and CDR2: SGHRS, YFSETQ. The CDR3 nucleotides are TGCGCCAGCAGCTCACTAGCGGTTCTCAATGAGCAGTTCTTC. It encodes CASSSLAVLNEQFF.

This clonotype has a handful of counts. J is TRBJ2-7 and V is TRBV29-1; D possibly uses TRBD1 or TRBD2 (5 bases each). Germline assignment: CDR1 SQVTM and CDR2 ANQGSEA. The ends were cut back, 7 bases at V and 2 bases at J, with 12 bases in the middle. CDR3 size: 12 residues. This CDR3 is CSAGTDPYEQYF. In DNA form, the CDR3 reads TGCAGCGCCGGGACGGACCCCTACGAGCAGTACTTC.